This T cell receptor beta chain emerged from a study of cytomegalovirus exposure and HLA in healthy donors. Whole-study results and caveats: 150 or so TCR beta chains were listed as cytomegalovirus-associated.

The junction had 7 bases not matched to a gene; V was cut back by 0 bases and J by 6 bases. CDR1 and CDR2 (germline): LGHNA, YSLEER. CDR3 length: 15 residues. Concerning this clone: Its antigen is not known.

60 Vbeta and 13 Jbeta primers were used in PCR. Clones were sequenced by immunoSEQ multiplex PCR, and TCRdb holds only the in-frame ones, with some missing. Of 150,000 to 200,000 clones listed, approximately 79% are singletons. The V gene is TRBV4-3, the J gene TRBJ2-7, with 8 positions matching TRBD1. This receptor was identified in a man in his forties or fifties in good health and CMV-seronegative. The specimen sequenced was PBMCs. The CDR3 loop reads CASSQDGQGSAEQYF. The CDR3 bases are TGCGCCAGCAGCCAAGACGGACAGGGCTCGGCCGAGCAGTACTTC.